The subject of this entry is one TCR beta chain. Its target is unknown. Sequence at one end of the junction differs from germline and may be a read error. Noted treatment: oral pan-JAK inhibitor, 5-10 mg twice daily. The sample belongs to a study of CD8+ T cells in alopecia areata. Germline-derived CDR1 and CDR2 are KGHSH and LQKENI. The length of the CDR3 is 15 residues. RNA, once extracted, was reverse transcribed into cDNA for use as the sequencing template. TCRdb's copy holds only in-frame clones and misses some; the assay was immunoSEQ multiplex PCR. The sample has roughly 110,000 clones; less than 75% are singletons. Study-wide results and caveats: How baseline CD8+ expansion relates to response remains uncertain (there was one nonresponder).

The TCR was taken from a human donor with alopecia areata. The chain links TRBV18 to TRBJ1-4; unclear D gene. The specimen comprised CD8+ T cells sorted from blood, sampled at week 24, from a patient treated with tofacitinib. The CDR3 region is CASSPPGLTHEKLFF. The CDR3 DNA sequence: TGTGCCAGCTCGCCACCGGGCCTCACCCACGAAAAACTGTTTTTT. Full variable domain (remainder filled in from reference TRBV18 and TRBJ1-4): NAGVMQNPRHLVRRRGQEARLRCSPMKGHSHVYWYRQLPEEGLKFMVYLQKENIIDESGMPKERFSAEFPKEGPSILRIQQVVRGDSAAYFCASSPPGLTHEKLFFGSGTQLSVL.